The 21 T cell receptor beta chains below all came from one sample that was sequenced in a study of blood T cell repertoires in COVID-19. Method: immunoSEQ multiplex PCR; TCRdb's copy keeps in-frame clones and lacks some. The data show fewer than 300,000 clones, 83% seen once. The specimen sequenced was peripheral blood. The receptors derive from a woman aged 50 to 60 who had recovered from COVID-19.

This chain links TRBV27 with TRBJ1-1, with D perhaps TRBD1 (6 bases). This CDR3 contains 14 residues. Trimming took 6 bases from V and 1 from J, leaving 12 bases between them. The V gene's germline CDR1 is MNHEY and CDR2 SMNVEV (reference sequence). The chain's CDR3 is CASRPQGRNTEAFF. CDR3 nucleotide sequence: TGTGCCAGCAGGCCACAGGGACGGAACACTGAAGCTTTCTTT.

V gene TRBV24-1 combines with J gene TRBJ2-3; 10 bases fit TRBD1. The CDR3 contains 15 residues. Looked up from germline, CDR1 is KGHDR and CDR2 is SFDVKD. V dropped 7 bases and J dropped 3; count of bases not matched to a gene: 6. DNA for the CDR3: TGTGCCACCAGCCTAGACAGGGGGCGAACAGATACGCAGTATTTT. The encoded protein is CATSLDRGRTDTQYF.

This chain joins TRBV18 and TRBJ2-7, with D possibly matching TRBD2 (5 bases). This CDR3 has 13 residues. V was trimmed by 5 bases and J by 0 bases, leaving 8 bases between them. Germline values: CDR1 KGHSH, CDR2 LQKENI. The CDR3: CASSRERSYEQYF. DNA of the CDR3: TGTGCCAGCTCAAGGGAGCGCTCCTACGAGCAGTACTTC.

The chain uses TRBV10-3 and TRBJ2-2; D is ambiguous. In germline, CDR1 is ENHRY, CDR2 SYGVKD. Trimming took 0 bases from V and 1 from J, leaving 9 bases between them. The CDR3 has 16 amino acids. DNA of the CDR3: TGTGCCATCAGTGAGTCGTTGGGCCAGAACACCGGGGAGCTGTTTTTT. Protein: CAISESLGQNTGELFF.

This rearrangement joins TRBV28 to TRBJ2-6; a weak D match, TRBD1 (5 bases). The germline V gene encodes CDR1 MDHEN and CDR2 SYDVKM. V was pared by 4 bases and J by 0 bases, with 19 bases between. CDR3 length: 19 amino acids. CDR3 amino acids: CASSSLQAGTYSGANVLTF. The CDR3, as DNA: TGTGCCAGCAGTTCCCTACAGGCAGGAACGTACTCTGGGGCCAACGTCCTGACTTTC.

This chain joins TRBV27 and TRBJ2-7; 11 bases match TRBD1. Germline loops: CDR1 MNHEY, CDR2 SMNVEV (reference sequence). There are 14 residues in the CDR3. V trimming: 6 bases; J trimming: 5 bases; junction bases outside the gene matches: 6. CDR3 residues: CASRRTGGFDEQYF. The CDR3 nucleotides read TGTGCCAGCAGGAGGACAGGGGGCTTTGACGAGCAGTACTTC.

The chain employs TRBV24-1 and TRBJ2-2, with no clear D. V lost 1 base and J 0 bases, leaving 8 bases between the germline ends. The CDR3 extends over 16 amino acids. Germline V gives CDR1 KGHDR, CDR2 SFDVKD. CDR3 region: CATSDFRQANTGELFF. For the CDR3, the DNA is TGTGCCACCAGTGATTTTAGGCAGGCGAACACCGGGGAGCTGTTTTTT.

The genes are TRBV28 and TRBJ1-1, with 8 bases aligning to TRBD1. V dropped 5 bases and J dropped 3; count of bases not matched to a gene: 8. CDR1 is MDHEN, CDR2 SYDVKM, per germline. The CDR3 totals 15 residues. The CDR3 DNA follows: TGTGCCAGCAGTCCCCAGGGGGCAGGGGACACTGAAGCTTTCTTT. Protein sequence: CASSPQGAGDTEAFF.

The CDR3 nucleotides read TGTGCCAGCCGAGGACAGGAGGTGAAGCAGTTCTTC. It is translated as CASRGQEVKQFF. J is TRBJ2-1 and V is TRBV11-3; 7 bases agree with TRBD1. Germline assignment: CDR1 SGHNT and CDR2 YENEEA. Trimming took 8 bases from V and 11 from J; bases not matched to a gene: 9. The CDR3 totals 12 residues.

V is TRBV28 and J is TRBJ1-5; the D gene is possibly TRBD1 (6 bases). V was clipped by 2 bases and J by 6 bases, with 14 bases between them. This CDR3 has 15 residues. The germline CDR1 and CDR2 sequences are MDHEN and SYDVKM. This chain's CDR3 is CASSLGGALSQPQHF. Written as DNA, the CDR3 is TGTGCCAGCAGTTTAGGGGGGGCGCTTAGTCAGCCCCAGCATTTT.

The chain recombines TRBV27 with TRBJ2-1, with D possibly matching TRBD1 (6 bases). The V gene lost 5 bases and the J gene lost 5 bases, with 25 bases spanning the gap. Per the germline V gene, CDR1 is MNHEY and CDR2 is SMNVEV (reference sequence). The CDR3 extends over 18 amino acids. CDR3 residues: CASSPGWGRAQKNNEQFF. The DNA of the CDR3 is TGTGCCAGCAGTCCCGGGTGGGGGCGGGCACAGAAGAACAATGAGCAGTTCTTC.

V and J are TRBV12-3 or TRBV12-4 and TRBJ1-2, with 7 bases identical to TRBD1. This CDR3 has 11 amino acids. Germline trimming cut 5 bases from V and 8 bases from J; bases unmatched to any gene: 2. The CDR3 reads CASSIQGGYTF. CDR3 bases: TGTGCCAGCAGTATACAGGGGGGCTACACCTTC.

This chain joins TRBV2 and TRBJ1-5, with D perhaps TRBD1 (5 bases). This CDR3 region has 15 residues. V shed 1 base and J shed 11 bases, with 18 bases lying between them. Per germline, CDR1 SNHLY and CDR2 FYNNEI. The CDR3, as DNA: TGTGCCAGCAGTGAAGTTCAGGGTCCGATATCAGCCCAGCATTTT. It is translated as CASSEVQGPISAQHF.

This clone came up a few times. The rearrangement joins TRBV24-1 to TRBJ2-5; perhaps TRBD1 as D (7 bases). This CDR3 is built from 16 residues. V gave up 3 bases and J gave up 5 bases, with 18 bases separating them. The germline V gene has CDR1 KGHDR and CDR2 SFDVKD. The CDR3 loop is CATSDPGGRSGETQYF. In DNA form, the CDR3 reads TGTGCCACCAGTGATCCAGGGGGGCGGTCAGGTGAGACCCAGTACTTC.

V usage is TRBV7-6 and J usage is TRBJ2-3; 8 nucleotides agree with TRBD1. The CDR3 sequence is 16 residues long. V shed 3 bases, J shed 2 bases, and the junction held 7 bases outside the gene matches. The germline V gene has CDR1 SGHVS and CDR2 FNYEAQ. Written as DNA, the CDR3 is TGTGCCAGCAGCTTCAGACAGGGGCAAACCACAGATACGCAGTATTTT. Protein product: CASSFRQGQTTDTQYF.

V gene TRBV4-3 combines with J gene TRBJ1-4; a weak D match, TRBD1 (6 bases). CDR3 length equals 20 residues. CDR1 and CDR2 from the germline V gene are LGHNA and YSLEER. Between the trimmed V and J ends, which lost 2 bases and 3 bases, there was a span of 25 bases. For the CDR3, the DNA is TGCGCCAGCAGCCAAACCACTCCACAGGGTAGGGGCACTGCTAATGAAAAACTGTTTTTT. Its protein is CASSQTTPQGRGTANEKLFF.

The V call is TRBV27, the J call TRBJ2-1; possibly TRBD2 for D (5 bases). Looked up from germline, CDR1 is MNHEY and CDR2 is SMNVEV (reference sequence). The V end was cut by 1 base, the J end by 3 bases, with 25 bases between. The CDR3 sequence is 20 residues long. CDR3 in amino acids: CASSLYPVEAGPGVYNEQFF. CDR3 bases: TGTGCCAGCAGTTTATACCCGGTGGAGGCAGGTCCTGGTGTCTACAATGAGCAGTTCTTC.

CDR3 bases: TGTGCCAGCAGTTCCCTGACAGGGGGGGGAATCTCTGGGGCCAACGTCCTGACTTTC. It yields the protein CASSSLTGGGISGANVLTF. The chain recombines TRBV27 with TRBJ2-6; 9 bases align to TRBD1. CDR3 length equals 19 residues. Germline CDR1 MNHEY, CDR2 SMNVEV (reference sequence). V lost 4 bases, J lost 0 bases, and 10 bases stayed unmatched.

The rearrangement links TRBV4-1 to TRBJ2-7; D gene ambiguous. The V and J ends lost 0 bases and 3 bases respectively, with 9 bases between them. The CDR3 spans 14 residues. Germline V gene lookup returns CDR1 MGHRA and CDR2 YSYEKL. Here the CDR3 reads CASSQERSNYEQYF. CDR3 bases: TGCGCCAGCAGCCAAGAACGGAGCAACTACGAGCAGTACTTC.

The table lists this clone with a few counts. The chain couples TRBV6-6 to TRBJ1-2; no firm D call. The CDR3 sequence is 12 residues long. Trimming removed 6 bases from V and 6 bases from J, with 11 bases in between. Germline V gene data show CDR1 as MNHNY and CDR2 as SVGAGI (reference sequence). The CDR3 is CASSPLEDGYTF. In DNA, the CDR3 is TGTGCCAGCAGCCCCCTCGAGGATGGCTACACCTTC.

J is TRBJ2-1 and V is TRBV3-1 (or the pseudogene TRBV3-2), with TRBD2 matching 7 bases. This CDR3 has 16 amino acids. CDR1 and CDR2 from the germline V gene are LGHDT and YNNKEL (reference sequence). The V and J ends lost 1 base and 7 bases, in that order; junction bases with no gene match: 10. This CDR3 is CASSQAWDGSGNEQFF. CDR3 DNA sequence: TGTGCCAGCAGCCAAGCTTGGGACGGTAGCGGGAATGAGCAGTTCTTC.